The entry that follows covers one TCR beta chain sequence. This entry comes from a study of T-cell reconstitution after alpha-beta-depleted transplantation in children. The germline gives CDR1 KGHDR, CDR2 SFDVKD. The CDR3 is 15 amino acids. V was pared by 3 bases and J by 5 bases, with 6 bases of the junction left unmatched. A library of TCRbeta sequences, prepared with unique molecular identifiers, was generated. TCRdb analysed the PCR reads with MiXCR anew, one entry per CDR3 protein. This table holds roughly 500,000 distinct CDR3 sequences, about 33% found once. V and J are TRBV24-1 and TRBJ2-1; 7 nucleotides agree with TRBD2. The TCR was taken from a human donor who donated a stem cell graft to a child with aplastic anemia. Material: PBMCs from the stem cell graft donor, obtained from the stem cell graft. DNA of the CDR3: TGTGCCACCAGTGATGGGGGGGGGAGAAACAATGAGCAGTTCTTC. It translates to CATSDGGGRNNEQFF.